This TCR beta chain was found in a study of response to subunit inactivated influenza vaccine. Trimming shortened V by 6 bases and J by 10 bases, and 12 bases separated the two germline ends. Germline V gene sequence: CDR1 DFQATT, CDR2 SNEGSKA (reference sequence). This CDR3 comprises 11 residues. TCRdb analysed the RT-PCR reads with MiXCR anew, one entry per CDR3 protein. The data contain about 520,000 distinct CDR3 sequences, roughly 27% of them seen just once; the ten biggest clones take up approximately 2%. The sequence came from a man over 45 who received an inactivated influenza vaccine. The source material was CD4+ T cells sorted from PBMCs, sampled approximately 5 days after vaccination. The rearrangement links TRBV20-1 to TRBJ2-2, with D perhaps matching TRBD1 (6 bases). The CDR3 sequence: CSAMQGMELFF. DNA for the CDR3: TGCAGTGCGATGCAGGGGATGGAGCTGTTTTTT.